This TCR beta chain was sequenced in a study of identical twins. In its sample, this clonotype was seen many times. TCRdb used MiXCR to reprocess the 5' RACE reads, holding one entry per CDR3 protein. The sample lists 150,000 or so distinct CDR3 sequences, 3% to 4% occurring once. CDR3 length equals 15 residues. V gave up 6 bases and J gave up 0 bases, with 9 bases separating them. Looked up from germline, CDR1 is MNHNS and CDR2 is SASEGT. The sample consisted of memory T cells sorted from blood. The sequence was obtained from a young man in good health. The V and J genes are TRBV6-1 and TRBJ1-6; D unclear. The CDR3 loop reads CASSRTSSYNSPLHF. The DNA of the CDR3 is TGTGCCAGCAGCCGGACTAGCTCCTATAATTCACCCCTCCACTTT.